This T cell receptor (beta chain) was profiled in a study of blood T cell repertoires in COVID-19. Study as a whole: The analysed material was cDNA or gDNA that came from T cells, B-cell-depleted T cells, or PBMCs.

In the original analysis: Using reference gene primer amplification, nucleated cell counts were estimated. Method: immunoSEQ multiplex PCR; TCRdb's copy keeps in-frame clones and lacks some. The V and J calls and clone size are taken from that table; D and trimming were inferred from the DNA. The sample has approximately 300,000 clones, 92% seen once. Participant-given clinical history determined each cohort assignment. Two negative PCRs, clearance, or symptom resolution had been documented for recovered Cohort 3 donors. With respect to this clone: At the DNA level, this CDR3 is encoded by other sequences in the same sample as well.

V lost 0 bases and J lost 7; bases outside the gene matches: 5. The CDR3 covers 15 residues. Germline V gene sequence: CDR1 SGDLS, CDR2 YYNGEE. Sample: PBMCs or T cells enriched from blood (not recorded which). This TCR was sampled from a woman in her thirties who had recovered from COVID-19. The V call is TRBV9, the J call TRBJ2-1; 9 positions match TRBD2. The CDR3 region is CASSVVAGGPNEQFF. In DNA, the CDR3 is TGTGCCAGCAGCGTAGTTGCGGGAGGGCCGAATGAGCAGTTCTTC.